This T cell receptor beta chain was sequenced for a study of T cell changes during pregnancy in multiple sclerosis. Assay: immunoSEQ multiplex PCR; the TCRdb copy retains only in-frame clones and omits some. The sample consists of tens of thousands of clones, around 92% of them appearing once. Trimming removed 5 bases from V and 5 bases from J; junction bases left unmatched: 11. This CDR3 region has 15 residues. Germline V gene lookup returns CDR1 MNHNS and CDR2 SASEGT. The sample holds one count of this clone. The chain employs TRBV6-1 and TRBJ1-2, with 7 bases lining up with TRBD1. The source was peripheral blood, collected in the first trimester of pregnancy. The receptor was isolated from a female donor with multiple sclerosis, enrolled in a pregnancy study. The CDR3 loop reads CASSPEPGQPYGYTF. The CDR3 DNA reads as TGTGCCAGCAGTCCCGAGCCGGGACAGCCGTATGGCTACACCTTC.